The TCR beta chain under discussion was sequenced for a study of yellow fever vaccine responses in identical twins. The CDR3 is made up of 15 amino acids. Losses at the gene ends were 5 bases for V and 7 bases for J; bases not matched to a gene: 10. The germline V gene encodes CDR1 SGHAT and CDR2 FQDESV (reference sequence). A single record per CDR3 protein comes from TCRdb applying MiXCR to the RT-PCR reads. The table lists 2,000 to 2,500 distinct CDR3 sequences, approximately 7.9% of them singletons. The sequence was obtained from a woman aged 18-29 years who received the yellow fever vaccine. This chain uses TRBV11-1 with TRBJ2-2, with 7 bases lining up with TRBD1. Here the sequenced sample was T cells from blood (PBMCs), unsorted or a sorted subset (not recorded which), taken about 22 months after vaccination. As DNA, the CDR3 is TGTGCCAGCAGCAATCGGGACAGCGACAACGGGGAGCTGTTTTTT. Protein sequence: CASSNRDSDNGELFF.